This TCR beta chain was found in a study of early T cells in non-severe SARS-CoV-2 infection. On the study more broadly: Whole-blood bulk RNA, unsorted, was sequenced, and chains were unpaired.

Study-level results: Private and CD4 specificities were missed by VDJdb matching, which favored anti-spike CD8 responses.

Unique molecular identifiers were affixed to single, distinct cDNA molecules. TCRdb passed the 5' RACE reads through MiXCR, listing each CDR3 protein once. The sample contains approximately 46,000 distinct CDR3 sequences, approximately 6% of which appear only once. This clonotype was counted between two and nine times. Its antigen is currently unknown. Germline loops: CDR1 SGHRS, CDR2 YFSETQ. V trimming: 3 bases; J trimming: 4 bases; junction bases outside the gene matches: 11. The length of the CDR3 is 16 residues. The chain links TRBV5-1 to TRBJ2-3; TRBD2 aligns across 7 bases. This clonotype was sampled from an adult who was a healthcare worker with PCR-confirmed SARS-CoV-2 infection or an uninfected control (not recorded which). Sequenced sample: whole blood. The CDR3 here is CASSSPGTKGPDTQYF. The CDR3 nucleotides read TGCGCCAGCAGCTCCCCCGGGACTAAGGGCCCAGATACGCAGTATTTT.